This T cell receptor (beta chain) was sequenced in a study of CD8 T cells in ankylosing spondylitis. This clonotype came up a few times. Its antigen is undetermined. Study conclusions and caveats: CD8+ by phenotype, disease-linked clones were relatively rare in peripheral blood. For ankylosing spondylitis blood, a TCR beta motif of seven to nine highly homologous variants appeared characteristic. Significantly higher representation of disease-linked clones was reported for matched ankylosing spondylitis synovial fluid.

V lost 7 bases and J 7 bases, leaving 19 bases between the germline ends. The germline V gene has CDR1 ENHRY and CDR2 SYGVKD. The CDR3 contains 14 residues. Quantitative molecular-barcoded 5'-RACE generated the TCR beta libraries. TCRdb passed the 5' RACE reads through MiXCR, listing each CDR3 protein once. The profile shows around 300,000 distinct CDR3 sequences, around 15% of them singletons. This chain connects TRBV10-3 to TRBJ1-1; D may be TRBD1 (6 bases). The receptor comes from a male donor with ankylosing spondylitis or in good health (not recorded which). Material for sequencing was blood, either unsorted or a sorted T cell fraction (not recorded which). The DNA for the CDR3 is TGTGCCATCACCCTAAGCCAGGGGTATGATGAAGCTTTCTTT. Translation gives CAITLSQGYDEAFF.